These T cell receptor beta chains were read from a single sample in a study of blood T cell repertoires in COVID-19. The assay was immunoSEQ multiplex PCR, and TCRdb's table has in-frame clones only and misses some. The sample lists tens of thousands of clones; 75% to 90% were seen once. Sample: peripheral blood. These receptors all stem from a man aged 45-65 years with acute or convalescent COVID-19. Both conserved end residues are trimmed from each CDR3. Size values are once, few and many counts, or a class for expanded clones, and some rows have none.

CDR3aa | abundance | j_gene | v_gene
ASRNDRIEAF | NA | TRBJ1-1 | TRBV2
ASSSRLGDGYT | once | TRBJ1-2 | TRBV5-6
ASSFKPPGNPQPQH | NA | TRBJ1-5 | TRBV5-5
ASSSKRERAGELF | NA | TRBJ2-2 | TRBV5-1
ASSLITRGQYNEQF | NA | TRBJ2-1 | TRBV11-3
ASSLGQNYT | once | TRBJ1-2 | TRBV12-3/TRBV12-4
ASSPRADTQY | NA | TRBJ2-3 | TRBV18
ASSQSGTGEWEKLF | once | TRBJ1-4 | TRBV4-1
ASSQEGQGAEYYEQY | NA | TRBJ2-7 | TRBV3-1/TRBV3-2
ASFSGSSYNEQF | NA | TRBJ2-1 | TRBV28
ASSQDSDSNQPQH | NA | TRBJ1-5 | TRBV4-3
ASSPQGQPSQPQH | NA | TRBJ1-5 | TRBV5-1
ASSARTASGTQY | NA | TRBJ2-5 | TRBV2
ASRLQGSGANVLT | NA | TRBJ2-6 | TRBV28
ASSRGNSGAGAIQY | NA | TRBJ2-4 | TRBV7-2
ASSEHTSGRVPPTDTQY | NA | TRBJ2-3 | TRBV6-1
ASSLGLAGGGNIQY | NA | TRBJ2-4 | TRBV7-8
ASSQGRSQETQY | NA | TRBJ2-5 | TRBV4-3
ASSYGRVSSRETQY | NA | TRBJ2-5 | TRBV6-6
ASSQTSGEYEQF | NA | TRBJ2-1 | TRBV11-2
AWSHLGARDNEQF | NA | TRBJ2-1 | TRBV30
ASSLSGSSYEQY | NA | TRBJ2-7 | TRBV7-3
ASSFTGTGQPQH | NA | TRBJ1-5 | TRBV5-5
ASSIGRGYRVHQPQH | few | TRBJ1-5 | TRBV19
ASSQGLADADTQY | NA | TRBJ2-3 | TRBV3-1/TRBV3-2
ASSPGQASNYGYT | NA | TRBJ1-2 | TRBV5-1
SVEGTGGDRETQY | NA | TRBJ2-5 | TRBV29-1
ASSIQGYNEQF | NA | TRBJ2-1 | TRBV7-2
ASSSTGRANEKLF | NA | TRBJ1-4 | TRBV5-1
ASSQWLGETQY | NA | TRBJ2-5 | TRBV23-1
ATSREVGGTRKANYGYT | once | TRBJ1-2 | TRBV15
ASSPRHGGTGKITDTQY | NA | TRBJ2-3 | TRBV18
ASSFPGGIAKNIQY | NA | TRBJ2-4 | TRBV28
ASSYSDREDTEAF | NA | TRBJ1-1 | TRBV6-5
ASRSPIGVAGGAPDY | NA | TRBJ2-3 | TRBV28
ASSRPGTGGGGGETQY | NA | TRBJ2-5 | TRBV18
ASSIEGDRRSVNEKLF | NA | TRBJ1-4 | TRBV19
ASSSLDRGDNSPLH | NA | TRBJ1-6 | TRBV5-1
ASSYRDSYNEQF | NA | TRBJ2-1 | TRBV7-2
ASSSPTSGPLNEQF | NA | TRBJ2-1 | TRBV7-2
ASSEDGFNQPQH | NA | TRBJ1-5 | TRBV6-1
ASSGGDRFRYRSYEQY | NA | TRBJ2-7 | TRBV28
ASSRPGVTQY | NA | TRBJ2-3 | TRBV27
ASSFSRGGNQPQH | NA | TRBJ1-5 | TRBV6-5
ASSVSQGGTQY | NA | TRBJ2-3 | TRBV11-3
ASSSPLAGVTEQY | NA | TRBJ2-7 | TRBV5-4
ASSSRQGNQPQH | NA | TRBJ1-5 | TRBV5-6
ASSPRDSGGELF | NA | TRBJ2-2 | TRBV18
ASRPRLAGAVGLQETQY | NA | TRBJ2-5 | TRBV3-1/TRBV3-2
ASNEGLAGGPSEQY | few | TRBJ2-7 | TRBV19
ASRTHSGNTIY | NA | TRBJ1-3 | TRBV12-3/TRBV12-4
ASSFGTGSEQY | NA | TRBJ2-7 | TRBV28
ASSLFASPSPLH | NA | TRBJ1-6 | TRBV7-2